A single sample is the source of the 27 T cell receptor beta chains below, sequenced in a study of cytomegalovirus exposure and HLA in healthy donors. With 60 Vbeta and 13 Jbeta primers, the PCR was carried out. This table comes from immunoSEQ multiplex PCR, and its TCRdb copy is limited to in-frame clones, with some not included. The sample has around 250,000 clones; about 86% are singletons. The sample was PBMCs. The receptors originated from a woman aged 60 to 75 in good health and CMV-seropositive.

The chain links TRBV14 to TRBJ2-3, with unresolved D. Per germline, CDR1 SGHDN and CDR2 FVKESK. The CDR3 totals 13 residues. V shed 0 bases and J shed 6 bases, with 7 bases lying between them. In nucleotides, the CDR3 is TGTGCCAGCAGCCAAGATTTTCAGGATACGCAGTATTTT. This sequence encodes CASSQDFQDTQYF.

The CDR3 region is CASSLGAKKAFF. The CDR3 bases are TGCGCCAGCAGCTTGGGGGCCAAGAAGGCTTTCTTT. V is TRBV5-1 and J is TRBJ1-1; no definite D call. The CDR3 totals 12 residues. Trimming shortened V by 0 bases and J by 11 bases, and 11 bases separated the two germline ends. Germline CDR1 is SGHRS and CDR2 is YFSETQ. Complete variable domain (other parts from reference TRBV5-1 and TRBJ1-1): KAGVTQTPRYLIKTRGQQVTLSCSPISGHRSVSWYQQTPGQGLQFLFEYFSETQRNKGNFPGRFSGRQFSNSRSEMNVSTLELGDSALYLCASSLGAKKAFFGQGTRLTVV.

The CDR3 reads CASSSQGRGYTF. The CDR3 DNA is TGTGCCAGCAGTTCACAGGGACGTGGCTACACCTTC. The chain couples TRBV27 to TRBJ1-2, with D possibly matching TRBD1 (6 bases). CDR3 length equals 12 residues. CDR1 and CDR2 from the germline V gene are MNHEY and SMNVEV (reference sequence). Trimming removed 4 bases from V and 7 bases from J, with 10 bases in between.

This chain uses TRBV7-9 with TRBJ1-1, with D perhaps TRBD1 (6 bases). Germline-derived CDR1 and CDR2 are SEHNR and FQNEAQ (reference sequence). The V end lost 1 base, the J end lost 11 bases, and 17 bases lay between the germline ends. The CDR3 is 14 residues long. The CDR3 DNA reads TGTGCCAGCAGCTTAGTCCCCACTTACAGGGTCGCTTTCTTT. Protein: CASSLVPTYRVAFF.

A single count supports this clone. The chain combines TRBV7-2 with TRBJ2-3, with no clear D. The CDR3 has 17 amino acids. Trimming took off 1 base at V and 3 bases at J, with 17 bases between the two ends. Germline-derived CDR1 and CDR2 are SGHTA and FQGNSA. The CDR3 region is CASSLDRFGKETDTQYF. The CDR3 DNA follows: TGTGCCAGCAGCTTAGATAGGTTCGGCAAGGAGACAGATACGCAGTATTTT.

This clone was detected once. The V gene is TRBV6-1, the J gene TRBJ1-5, with a possible D match to TRBD1 (5 bases). The germline CDR1 and CDR2 sequences are MNHNS and SASEGT. The CDR3 contains 15 residues. Trimming took off 1 base at V and 3 bases at J, with 10 bases between the two ends. CDR3 sequence (DNA): TGTGCCAGCAGTGAAGTTACAGGTTACAATCAGCCCCAGCATTTT. Amino acids: CASSEVTGYNQPQHF.

This rearrangement joins TRBV7-9 to TRBJ1-2; D may be TRBD1 (5 bases). The ends were cut back, 3 bases at V and 3 bases at J, with 17 bases in the middle. Germline CDR1 SEHNR, CDR2 FQNEAQ (reference sequence). The CDR3 length is 16 residues. The CDR3: CASSLGIPRGYYGYTF. CDR3 bases: TGTGCCAGCAGCTTGGGCATCCCAAGGGGATACTATGGCTACACCTTC.

The V call is TRBV6-5, the J call TRBJ1-1; TRBD1 matches at 8 bases. The CDR3 runs 15 residues. V was clipped by 6 bases and J by 0 bases; unmatched bases: 6. Per the germline V gene, CDR1 is MNHEY and CDR2 is SVGAGI. The CDR3 protein is CASSNSGGMNTEAFF. The CDR3 bases are TGTGCCAGCAGCAACTCAGGGGGCATGAACACTGAAGCTTTCTTT.

The gene calls are TRBV9 and TRBJ1-2; D is unclear. Deletions cut 4 bases from V and 2 bases from J, with 12 bases between. Germline V gene lookup returns CDR1 SGDLS and CDR2 YYNGEE. CDR3 length: 14 amino acids. CDR3 in DNA: TGTGCCAGCAGCCCACTTAGCCCAAACTATGGCTACACCTTC. Translation gives CASSPLSPNYGYTF.

Comment on this clone: The same CDR3 can be traced to other DNA sequences in this sample. This rearrangement joins TRBV5-1 to TRBJ1-2; D gene unclear. CDR3 length: 13 residues. V dropped 4 bases and J dropped 3 bases, with 10 bases sitting between them. In germline, CDR1 is SGHRS, CDR2 YFSETQ. The CDR3 sequence is CASSLDGDYGYTF. Written as DNA, the CDR3 is TGCGCCAGCAGCCTGGACGGGGACTATGGCTACACCTTC.

The V and J genes are TRBV10-3 and TRBJ2-7; D gene unclear. Germline V gene sequence: CDR1 ENHRY, CDR2 SYGVKD. The CDR3 covers 12 residues. The V end lost 0 bases, the J end lost 4 bases, and 4 bases lay between the germline ends. CDR3 bases: TGTGCCATCAGTGAGTCTAGATACGAGCAGTACTTC. As protein: CAISESRYEQYF.

This chain joins TRBV7-9 and TRBJ2-5, with 8 bases lining up with TRBD1. The CDR3 runs to 18 residues. Trimming took 2 bases from V and 5 from J; bases not matched to a gene: 16. Germline V gives CDR1 SEHNR, CDR2 FQNEAQ (reference sequence). The CDR3 spells CASSLTVQGDVLRETQYF. The CDR3 bases are TGTGCCAGCAGCTTAACCGTACAGGGGGACGTCTTGCGGGAGACCCAGTACTTC.

Of note for this clone: A read error may account for a junction end that differs from germline. The V call is TRBV7-7, the J call TRBJ2-1; 10 nucleotides agree with TRBD2. Germline lookup yields CDR1 SSHAT and CDR2 FNYEAQ (reference sequence). The CDR3 consists of 16 residues. Here the CDR3 DNA reads TGTGCTAGCAGCTTAGGAGCGGGAGGGCCCAACAATGAGCAGTTCTTC. Protein: CASSLGAGGPNNEQFF.

The chain combines TRBV4-2 with TRBJ2-1; 8 bases match TRBD2. The ends lost 1 base at V and 7 bases at J; junction bases unmatched: 9. The CDR3 covers 16 residues. The germline gives CDR1 LGHNA, CDR2 YNFKEQ. The CDR3 sequence is CASSQALSGSLNEQFF. The CDR3 nucleotides are TGTGCCAGCAGCCAAGCCCTGAGCGGGAGTTTAAATGAGCAGTTCTTC.

Of note for this clone: A junction end diverges from the germline sequence, so it may reflect a read error. The chain carries TRBV7-9 and TRBJ1-2; D is undetermined. Germline values: CDR1 SEHNR, CDR2 FQNEAQ (reference sequence). There are 11 residues in the CDR3. The CDR3 sequence is CSSSPGRGYTF. CDR3 nucleotides: TGTTCCAGCAGCCCGGGGAGGGGCTACACCTTC.

V is TRBV5-4 and J is TRBJ1-5; tentatively, D is TRBD1 (5 bases). The CDR3 is 15 amino acids. The V end was cut by 2 bases, the J end by 0 bases, with 9 bases between. Germline assignment: CDR1 SGHNT and CDR2 YYREEE (reference sequence). The CDR3 loop is CASSLGRDSNQPQHF. CDR3 DNA sequence: TGTGCCAGCAGCTTAGGCAGGGATAGCAATCAGCCCCAGCATTTT.

The chain combines TRBV6-1 with TRBJ2-5, with D possibly being TRBD2 (6 bases). In germline, CDR1 is MNHNS, CDR2 SASEGT. Between the trimmed V and J ends, which lost 8 bases and 2 bases, there was a span of 15 bases. This CDR3 has 14 residues. Here the CDR3 reads CASSISGPQETQYF. The CDR3 DNA reads as TGTGCCAGCTCAATAAGCGGGCCACAAGAGACCCAGTACTTC.

The V call is TRBV5-4, the J call TRBJ2-5, with 14 bases matching TRBD2. This CDR3 contains 17 residues. V was clipped by 0 bases and J by 4 bases; unmatched bases: 5. Germline CDR1 reads SGHNT; CDR2 reads YYREEE (reference sequence). Here the CDR3 DNA reads TGTGCCAGCAGCTTGGCCCCGACTAGCGGGAGGGGAGAGACCCAGTACTTC. Protein: CASSLAPTSGRGETQYF.

The chain links TRBV18 to TRBJ2-7; 9 bases match TRBD1. The CDR3 sequence is 14 residues long. Germline V lookup: CDR1 KGHSH, CDR2 LQKENI. Trimming cost V 3 bases and J 5 bases; bases outside gene matches: 5. The CDR3: CASSPLGQGDEQYF. The CDR3 nucleotides read TGTGCCAGCTCACCCTTGGGACAGGGTGACGAGCAGTACTTC.

The V call is TRBV9, the J call TRBJ2-5, with 7 bases lining up with TRBD1. The germline CDR1 and CDR2 sequences are SGDLS and YYNGEE. This CDR3 has 15 residues. Trimming at V came to 4 bases and at J to 5 bases, leaving 11 bases not matched to a gene. In DNA, the CDR3 is TGTGCCAGCAGCCCTCGGACAGGATGGGGGGAGACCCAGTACTTC. Translating gives CASSPRTGWGETQYF. Filled out from reference TRBV9 and TRBJ2-5, the complete variable domain reads DSGVTQTPKHLITATGQRVTLRCSPRSGDLSVYWYQQSLDQGLQFLIQYYNGEERAKGNILERFSAQQFPDLHSELNLSSLELGDSALYFCASSPRTGWGETQYFGPGTRLLVL.

The chain employs TRBV18 and TRBJ2-3, with 12 bases lining up with TRBD2. The CDR3 covers 15 residues. V dropped 6 bases and J dropped 4; count of bases not matched to a gene: 5. Germline V CDR1 and CDR2: KGHSH, LQKENI. Here the CDR3 reads CASSRTSGKADTQYF. The CDR3, as DNA: TGTGCCAGCTCCCGGACTAGCGGGAAAGCAGATACGCAGTATTTT.

This chain joins TRBV19 and TRBJ2-7, with a weak D call TRBD1 (5 bases). Between the trimmed V and J ends, which lost 3 bases and 4 bases, there was a span of 16 bases. Per germline, CDR1 LNHDA and CDR2 SQIVND (reference sequence). CDR3 length: 15 amino acids. The CDR3 protein is CASSISGGRVYEQYF. The CDR3 DNA is TGTGCCAGTAGTATTTCGGGCGGCAGGGTGTACGAGCAGTACTTC.

This chain connects TRBV5-1 to TRBJ2-3, with TRBD2 as a possible D gene (6 bases). Germline V gene data show CDR1 as SGHRS and CDR2 as YFSETQ. The CDR3 length is 15 residues. Trimming took off 5 bases at V and 4 bases at J, with 17 bases between the two ends. The CDR3 reads CASRISGTPPDTQYF. For the CDR3, the DNA is TGCGCCAGCAGGATTAGCGGAACCCCCCCAGATACGCAGTATTTT.

The V and J genes are TRBV6-5 and TRBJ2-7; perhaps TRBD2 as D (5 bases). The V end was cut by 6 bases, the J end by 8 bases, with 20 bases between. The CDR3 covers 14 residues. The germline gives CDR1 MNHEY, CDR2 SVGAGI. The CDR3 protein is CASSPPSATRKQYF. The CDR3 coding sequence is TGTGCCAGCAGCCCACCGTCGGCTACTAGAAAGCAGTACTTC.

The CDR3 bases are TGTGCCTCTAAACTAGCGGGATGGAGCGAGCAGTACTTC. Protein sequence: CASKLAGWSEQYF. The chain uses TRBV10-3 and TRBJ2-7; 10 positions agree with TRBD2. Germline CDR1 reads ENHRY; CDR2 reads SYGVKD. The CDR3 is 13 residues long. The ends lost 11 bases at V and 6 bases at J; junction bases unmatched: 10.

The chain uses TRBV25-1 and TRBJ1-6; D is unclear. Trimming shortened V by 2 bases and J by 8 bases, and 13 bases separated the two germline ends. The V gene's germline CDR1 is MGHDK and CDR2 SYGVNS. The CDR3 loop spans 15 amino acids. The CDR3 is CASSERREDYSPLHF. Here the CDR3 DNA reads TGTGCCAGCAGTGAACGACGTGAGGACTATTCACCCCTCCACTTT.

V gene TRBV5-1 combines with J gene TRBJ2-1; maybe TRBD1 (5 bases). V gave up 0 bases and J gave up 5 bases, with 9 bases separating them. The length of the CDR3 is 14 residues. Germline V lookup: CDR1 SGHRS, CDR2 YFSETQ. The CDR3 DNA reads as TGCGCCAGCAGCTTGGCGGACAAACACAATGAGCAGTTCTTC. Protein sequence: CASSLADKHNEQFF.